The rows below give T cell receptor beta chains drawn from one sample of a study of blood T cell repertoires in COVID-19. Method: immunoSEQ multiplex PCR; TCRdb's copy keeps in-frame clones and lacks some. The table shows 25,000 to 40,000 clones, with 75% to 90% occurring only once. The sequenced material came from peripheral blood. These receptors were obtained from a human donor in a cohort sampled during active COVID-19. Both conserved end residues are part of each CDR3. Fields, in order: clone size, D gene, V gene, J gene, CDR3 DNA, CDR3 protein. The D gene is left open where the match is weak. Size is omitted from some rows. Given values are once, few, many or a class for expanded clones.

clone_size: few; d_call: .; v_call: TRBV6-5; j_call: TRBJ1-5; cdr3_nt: TGTGCCAGCTTGAATGGGGGCCTGAGCAATCAGCCCCAGCATTTT; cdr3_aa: CASLNGGLSNQPQHF
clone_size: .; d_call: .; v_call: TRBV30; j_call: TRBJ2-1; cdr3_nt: TGTGCCTGGAGTGGAGAGACAGAGCAGTTCTTC; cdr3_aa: CAWSGETEQFF
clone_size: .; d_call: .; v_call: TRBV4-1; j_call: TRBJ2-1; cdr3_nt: TGCGCCAGCAGCCAAGAAAGGACAGTTTACAATGAGCAGTTCTTC; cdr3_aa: CASSQERTVYNEQFF
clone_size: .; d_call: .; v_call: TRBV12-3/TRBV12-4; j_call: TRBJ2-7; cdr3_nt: TGTGCCAGCAGTTTAGGGCTAGGATCCGAGCAGTACTTC; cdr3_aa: CASSLGLGSEQYF
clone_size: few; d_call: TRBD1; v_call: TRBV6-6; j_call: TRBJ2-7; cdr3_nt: TGTGCCAGCAGATCACTGGGACAGATGGCCTACGAGCAGTACTTC; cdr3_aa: CASRSLGQMAYEQYF
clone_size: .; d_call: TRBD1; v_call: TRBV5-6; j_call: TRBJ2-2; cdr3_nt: TGTGCCAGCAGTTTCAGGGGGCCCACCGGGGAGCTGTTTTTT; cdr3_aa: CASSFRGPTGELFF
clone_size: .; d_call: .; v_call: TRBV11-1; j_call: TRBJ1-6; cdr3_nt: TGTGCCAGCAGCTTAGTAGGGGTCGGATCACCCCTCCACTTT; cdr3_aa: CASSLVGVGSPLHF
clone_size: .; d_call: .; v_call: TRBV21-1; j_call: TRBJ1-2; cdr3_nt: TGTGCCACCACAGGGGACCATGGCTACACCTTC; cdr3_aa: CATTGDHGYTF
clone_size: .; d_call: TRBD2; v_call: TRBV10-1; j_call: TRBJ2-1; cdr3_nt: TGCGCCAGCAGTGTAGGACTAGCGGGATATGAGCAGTTCTTC; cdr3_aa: CASSVGLAGYEQFF
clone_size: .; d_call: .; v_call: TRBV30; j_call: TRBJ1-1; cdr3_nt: TGTGCCTGGGAACAAGTCATGAACACTGAAGCTTTCTTT; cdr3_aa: CAWEQVMNTEAFF
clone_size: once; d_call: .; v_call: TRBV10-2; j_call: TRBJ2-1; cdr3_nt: TGCGCCAGCAGGCCAGCAGAGGGGGACGCCTCCTACAATGAGCAGTTCTTC; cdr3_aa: CASRPAEGDASYNEQFF
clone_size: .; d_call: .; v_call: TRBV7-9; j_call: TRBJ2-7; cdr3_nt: TGTGCCAGCAGCCTTTCCCCCTACGAGCAGTACTTC; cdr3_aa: CASSLSPYEQYF
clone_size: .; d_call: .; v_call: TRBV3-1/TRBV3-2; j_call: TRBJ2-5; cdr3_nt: TGTGCCAGCAGCCAGCTGGGAGGTACGACCCAGTACTTC; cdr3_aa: CASSQLGGTTQYF
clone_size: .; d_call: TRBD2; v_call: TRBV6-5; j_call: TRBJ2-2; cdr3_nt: TGTGCCAGCAGTTGGGGGGGAGAAAACACCGGGGAGCTGTTTTTT; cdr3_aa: CASSWGGENTGELFF
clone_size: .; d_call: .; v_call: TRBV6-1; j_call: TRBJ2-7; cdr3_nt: TGTGCCAGCAGTGAGGGATCCGGGGTTCGGGGTTACGAGCAGTACTTC; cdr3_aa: CASSEGSGVRGYEQYF
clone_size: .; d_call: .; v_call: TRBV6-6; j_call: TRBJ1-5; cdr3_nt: TGTGCCAGCAGTTATTCCACAGCTTATAGCAATCAGCCCCAGCATTTT; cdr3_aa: CASSYSTAYSNQPQHF
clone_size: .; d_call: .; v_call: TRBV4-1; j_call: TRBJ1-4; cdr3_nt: TGCGCCAGCAGCCAAGATCTACAGGGTCTTGGAAAACTGTTTTTT; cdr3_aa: CASSQDLQGLGKLFF
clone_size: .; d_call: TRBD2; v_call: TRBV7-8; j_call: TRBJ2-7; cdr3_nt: TGTGCCAGCAGCTTAGAACTAGCGGGAAACTACGAGCAGTACTTC; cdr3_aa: CASSLELAGNYEQYF
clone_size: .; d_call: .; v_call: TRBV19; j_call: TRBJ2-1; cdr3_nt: TGTGCCAGTAGTATATCTCCCCCGGGCCCAGGGAATGAGCAGTTCTTC; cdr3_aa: CASSISPPGPGNEQFF
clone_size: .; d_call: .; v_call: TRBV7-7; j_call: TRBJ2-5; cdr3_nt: TGTGCTAGCAGCTTCGACTGGGAAGAGACCCAGTACTTC; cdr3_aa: CASSFDWEETQYF
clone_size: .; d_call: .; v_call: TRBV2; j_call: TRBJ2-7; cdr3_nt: TGTGCCAGCAGTGCAGACTTTAGCTCCTACGAGCAGTACTTC; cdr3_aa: CASSADFSSYEQYF
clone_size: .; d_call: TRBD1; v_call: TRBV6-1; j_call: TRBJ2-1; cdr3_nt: TGTGCCAGCAGTGAAGCACAGGGGGTCAATCTCTACAATGAGCAGTTCTTC; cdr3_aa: CASSEAQGVNLYNEQFF
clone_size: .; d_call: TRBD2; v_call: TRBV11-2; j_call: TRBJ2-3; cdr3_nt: TGTGCCAGCAGTTCACGGACTAGCGGGACCACAGATACGCAGTATTTT; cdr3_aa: CASSSRTSGTTDTQYF